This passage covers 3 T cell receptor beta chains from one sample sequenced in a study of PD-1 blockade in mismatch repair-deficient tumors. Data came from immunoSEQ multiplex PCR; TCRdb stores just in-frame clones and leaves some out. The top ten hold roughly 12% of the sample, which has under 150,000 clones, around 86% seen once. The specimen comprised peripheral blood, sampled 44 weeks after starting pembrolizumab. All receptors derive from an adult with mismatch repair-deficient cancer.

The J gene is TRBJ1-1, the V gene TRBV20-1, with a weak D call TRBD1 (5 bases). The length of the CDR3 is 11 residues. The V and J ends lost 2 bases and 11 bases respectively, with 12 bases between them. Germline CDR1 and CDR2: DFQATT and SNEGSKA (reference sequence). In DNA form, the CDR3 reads TGCAGTGCTAGAATGGGGCAGCGGGCTTTCTTT. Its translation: CSARMGQRAFF.

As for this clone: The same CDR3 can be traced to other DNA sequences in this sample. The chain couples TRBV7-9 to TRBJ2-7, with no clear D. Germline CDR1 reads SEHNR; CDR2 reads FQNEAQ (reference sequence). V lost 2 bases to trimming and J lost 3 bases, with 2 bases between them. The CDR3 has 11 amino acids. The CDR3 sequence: CASSLNYEQYF. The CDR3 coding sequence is TGTGCCAGCAGCTTAAACTACGAGCAGTACTTC. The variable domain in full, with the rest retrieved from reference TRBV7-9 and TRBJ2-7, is DTGVSQNPRHKITKRGQNVTFRCDPISEHNRLYWYRQTLGQGPEFLTYFQNEAQLEKSRLLSDRFSAERPKGSFSTLEIQRTEQGDSAMYLCASSLNYEQYFGPGTRLTVT.

The CDR3 DNA reads TGTGCTTGGGGGTCTAGCGGGAGGCCTGAGCAGTTCTTC. It is translated as CAWGSSGRPEQFF. This sequence joins TRBV7-9 and TRBJ2-1; TRBD2 matches 11 bases. The CDR3 is 13 residues long. CDR1 and CDR2 from the germline V gene are SEHNR and FQNEAQ (reference sequence). The full variable domain, in which reference TRBV7-9 and TRBJ2-1 provide the parts outside the CDR3, is DTGVSQNPRHKITKRGQNVTFRCDPISEHNRLYWYRQTLGQGPEFLTYFQNEAQLEKSRLLSDRFSAERPKGSFSTLEIQRTEQGDSAMYLCAWGSSGRPEQFFGPGTRLTVL.